Presented here are 5 T cell receptor beta chains from one specimen sequenced in a study of blood T cell repertoires in COVID-19. Sequencing was performed with immunoSEQ multiplex PCR; in TCRdb, only in-frame clones are kept and a portion is missing. The sample includes about 480,000 clones, 85% to 90% of them seen just once. Input material: peripheral blood. The receptors stem from a woman aged 50 to 65 with COVID-19, enrolled during active disease.

The V call is TRBV5-1, the J call TRBJ1-2, with 12 positions matching TRBD1. Germline trimming cut 4 bases from V and 2 bases from J; bases unmatched to any gene: 3. Germline V gene data show CDR1 as SGHRS and CDR2 as YFSETQ. The CDR3 consists of 15 residues. CDR3 bases: TGCGCCAGCAGCCTCGGGACAGGGGGCAACTATGGCTACACCTTC. It yields the protein CASSLGTGGNYGYTF. Full variable domain (missing parts from reference TRBV5-1 and TRBJ1-2): KAGVTQTPRYLIKTRGQQVTLSCSPISGHRSVSWYQQTPGQGLQFLFEYFSETQRNKGNFPGRFSGRQFSNSRSEMNVSTLELGDSALYLCASSLGTGGNYGYTFGSGTRLTVV.

CDR3 sequence (DNA): TGTGCCTGGAGTGTGGGGACTAGCGCGTACAATGAGCAGTTCTTC. It yields the protein CAWSVGTSAYNEQFF. J is TRBJ2-1 and V is TRBV30; 10 bases are a match to TRBD2. The CDR3 is 15 amino acids. Germline CDR1 GTSNPN, CDR2 SVGIG (reference sequence). Unmatched junction bases numbered 3, after V lost 0 bases and J lost 4 bases.

V is TRBV7-6 and J is TRBJ2-5, with unresolved D. Trimming took 1 base from V and 8 from J, leaving 8 bases between them. The germline V gene encodes CDR1 SGHVS and CDR2 FNYEAQ. CDR3 length: 12 amino acids. Written as DNA, the CDR3 is TGTGCCAGCAGCTTAGTAGAGGATACCCAGTACTTC. Amino acids: CASSLVEDTQYF. Looking up the rest from reference TRBV7-6 and TRBJ2-5 gives the full variable domain: GAGVSQSPRYKVTKRGQDVALRCDPISGHVSLYWYRQALGQGPEFLTYFNYEAQQDKSGLPNDRFSAERPEGSISTLTIQRTEQRDSAMYRCASSLVEDTQYFGPGTRLLVL.

J is TRBJ2-1 and V is TRBV6-1; D remains ambiguous. V lost 1 base, J lost 7 bases, and 11 bases lay in between. This CDR3 has 14 residues. Germline lookup yields CDR1 MNHNS and CDR2 SASEGT. CDR3 nucleotides: TGTGCCAGCAGTGAAGTCGTTGTGACAAATGAGCAGTTCTTC. It codes for CASSEVVVTNEQFF.

Concerning this clone itself: The sample has other DNA sequences that encode this CDR3 too. The chain is built from TRBV7-9 and TRBJ1-2, with D maybe TRBD1 (6 bases). The CDR3 is 13 residues long. Between the trimmed V and J ends, which lost 2 bases and 2 bases, there was a span of 6 bases. From germline, CDR1 is SEHNR and CDR2 FQNEAQ (reference sequence). In DNA, the CDR3 is TGTGCCAGCAGCTTACAGGGGAACTATGGCTACACCTTC. Its translation: CASSLQGNYGYTF.